Shown below are 7 T cell receptor beta chains from a single sample sequenced in a study of blood T cell repertoires in COVID-19. Data came from immunoSEQ multiplex PCR; TCRdb stores just in-frame clones and leaves some out. Of 200,000 to 250,000 clones listed, approximately 80% are singletons. The specimen sequenced was peripheral blood. Every receptor here comes from a woman aged 80 or over with active or convalescent COVID-19.

The chain employs TRBV7-2 and TRBJ2-1; D might be TRBD2 (6 bases). This CDR3 is 16 amino acids long. In germline, CDR1 is SGHTA, CDR2 FQGNSA. V was pared by 3 bases and J by 4 bases, with 16 bases between. CDR3 sequence (DNA): TGTGCCAGCAGCTTGGTTGGGGGAGGAACATACAATGAGCAGTTCTTC. It yields the protein CASSLVGGGTYNEQFF.

The gene calls are TRBV7-8 and TRBJ1-4, with D unresolved. Germline values: CDR1 SGHVS, CDR2 FQNEAQ. The V end lost 0 bases, the J end lost 6 bases, and 11 bases lay between the germline ends. CDR3 length equals 15 residues. The CDR3 nucleotides read TGTGCCAGCAGCTTAGCAGAGGGATTCTATGAAAAACTGTTTTTT. Encoded protein: CASSLAEGFYEKLFF. The full variable domain, in which reference TRBV7-8 and TRBJ1-4 provide the parts outside the CDR3, is GAGVSQSPRYKVAKRGQDVALRCDPISGHVSLFWYQQALGQGPEFLTYFQNEAQLDKSGLPSDRFFAERPEGSVSTLKIQRTQQEDSAVYLCASSLAEGFYEKLFFGSGTQLSVL.

The J gene is TRBJ2-7, the V gene TRBV5-4, with D possibly being TRBD1 (6 bases). CDR1 is SGHNT and CDR2 is YYREEE in the germline V gene (reference sequence). Trimming cost V 1 base and J 3 bases, with 8 bases left between them. CDR3 length: 13 amino acids. Here the CDR3 reads CASSLQGNYEQYF. The CDR3 nucleotides read TGTGCCAGCAGCTTGCAGGGGAACTACGAGCAGTACTTC.

The V gene is TRBV13, the J gene TRBJ2-7, with 10 bases that match TRBD2. Germline V gene lookup returns CDR1 PRHDT and CDR2 FYEKMQ (reference sequence). The J segment lost 2 bases and the V segment lost 5 bases, leaving 6 bases of the junction unmatched. The CDR3 is 15 amino acids. As DNA, the CDR3 is TGTGCCAGCAGCCCCCGAACTAGCGGGGCCTACGAGCAGTACTTC. Its translation is CASSPRTSGAYEQYF.

J is TRBJ1-1 and V is TRBV28, with 7 nucleotides matching TRBD1. Germline V CDR1 and CDR2: MDHEN, SYDVKM. The trim removed 6 bases at V and 5 bases at J, leaving 6 bases unmatched. This CDR3 has 13 amino acids. This CDR3 reads CASRATGETEAFF. CDR3 nucleotides: TGTGCCAGCAGAGCTACAGGGGAAACTGAAGCTTTCTTT.

This sequence joins TRBV5-5 and TRBJ1-4; possibly TRBD1 for D (5 bases). V was shortened by 4 bases and J by 7 bases, with 14 bases between the two germline ends. The germline V gene encodes CDR1 SGHKS and CDR2 YYEKEE (reference sequence). CDR3 size: 14 residues. DNA of the CDR3: TGTGCCAGCAGCCGACAGATTGATATTGAAAAACTGTTTTTT. Amino acids: CASSRQIDIEKLFF.

This rearrangement joins TRBV2 to TRBJ1-5; 8 nucleotides line up with TRBD1. Germline V gene lookup returns CDR1 SNHLY and CDR2 FYNNEI. V was clipped by 2 bases and J by 6 bases; unmatched bases: 6. The length of the CDR3 is 15 residues. The CDR3: CASSESRGRGQPQHF. The CDR3, as DNA: TGTGCCAGCAGTGAAAGCAGGGGGCGCGGTCAGCCCCAGCATTTT.